The clone carrying this TCR beta chain occurred many times. The antigen is undetermined. The data originate from a study of CD8 T cells in ankylosing spondylitis. Study results and limitations: As for the disease-linked clones, they showed a CD8+ phenotype and occurred at relatively low frequencies in peripheral blood. Characteristic of ankylosing spondylitis blood, it appeared, was a TCR beta motif comprising several highly homologous variants.

CDR3 length: 14 amino acids. Germline V gene data show CDR1 as KGHSH and CDR2 as LQKENI. V lost 2 bases to trimming and J lost 5 bases, with 7 bases between them. TCRdb reprocessed the 5' RACE reads with MiXCR, giving one entry per CDR3 protein. The profile covers some 200,000 distinct CDR3 sequences, with around 25% appearing a single time and 6.6% taken by the ten largest. This receptor was obtained from a male donor with ankylosing spondylitis or in good health (not recorded which). Source material: blood, either unsorted or a sorted T cell fraction (not recorded which). The chain combines TRBV18 with TRBJ1-6; possibly TRBD1 for D (6 bases). CDR3 nucleotides: TGTGCCAGCTCACCAGGGACACATAATTCACCCCTCCACTTT. This gives the protein CASSPGTHNSPLHF.